These 29 T cell receptor beta chains originate from one sample sequenced in a study of T-cell memory formation after mild COVID-19. TCRdb used MiXCR to reprocess the 5' RACE reads, holding one entry per CDR3 protein. The repertoire has roughly 100,000 distinct CDR3 sequences, around an eighth of them found once; the top ten carry about 28%. Sequenced input: PBMCs or a T cell subset sorted from them (not recorded which). Every receptor here comes from an adult woman who had mild COVID-19 (a few samples of this study predate the infection). Cell type and time point are not known.

The table lists this clonotype with a few counts. This rearrangement joins TRBV27 to TRBJ2-3; TRBD2 might be the D (6 bases). This CDR3 has 15 residues. Trimming pared 1 base from V and 2 bases from J, leaving 10 bases between. Per the germline V gene, CDR1 is MNHEY and CDR2 is SMNVEV (reference sequence). CDR3 in amino acids: CASSLFSGITDTQYF. Here the CDR3 DNA reads TGTGCCAGCAGTTTATTTAGCGGTATCACAGATACGCAGTATTTT.

This clonotype appeared a few times. The chain uses TRBV29-1 and TRBJ2-2; 7 bases agree with TRBD1. This CDR3 has 12 amino acids. CDR1 and CDR2 (germline): SQVTM, ANQGSEA. V shed 2 bases, J shed 6 bases, and the junction held 0 bases outside the gene matches. The CDR3 DNA follows: TGCAGCGTTGAACAGGGGGCCGGGGAGCTGTTTTTT. Translated, it gives CSVEQGAGELFF.

The rearrangement links TRBV12-3 or TRBV12-4 to TRBJ2-1; D possibly uses TRBD1 or TRBD2 (5 bases each). The CDR3 has 15 amino acids. V lost 7 bases to trimming and J lost 7 bases, with 20 bases between them. The DNA for the CDR3 is TGTGCCAGCAATTTCGCCCTAGGGGAGCGGAATGAGCAGTTCTTC. Translated: CASNFALGERNEQFF.

The rearrangement links TRBV11-3 to TRBJ2-3, with D tentatively TRBD2 (5 bases). CDR3 length: 16 residues. Trimming left V 5 bases short and J 0 bases short, with 15 bases between. Germline V lookup: CDR1 SGHNT, CDR2 YENEEA. The CDR3 bases are TGTGCCAGCAGCCACCAGAGAGGGCTAAGCACAGATACGCAGTATTTT. Translated: CASSHQRGLSTDTQYF.

This clonotype was found a few times. The V and J genes are TRBV4-1 and TRBJ2-5; 12 nucleotides line up with TRBD2. CDR3 length: 16 residues. The trim removed 1 base at V and 4 bases at J, leaving 4 bases unmatched. The germline CDR1 and CDR2 sequences are MGHRA and YSYEKL. CDR3 residues: CASSQVLAGGRETQYF. CDR3 sequence (DNA): TGCGCCAGCAGCCAAGTTCTAGCGGGAGGGCGAGAGACCCAGTACTTC.

This clonotype came up a few times. The rearrangement links TRBV7-9 to TRBJ1-6; a possible D gene is TRBD1 (5 bases). V lost 1 base, J lost 7 bases, and 11 bases lay in between. The CDR3 contains 15 residues. The germline V gene has CDR1 SEHNR and CDR2 FQNEAQ (reference sequence). The CDR3 protein is CASSLVMGPNSPLHF. The CDR3 region has the DNA TGTGCCAGCAGCTTAGTGATGGGACCAAATTCACCCCTCCACTTT.

This sequence joins TRBV15 and TRBJ2-7, with 7 bases lining up with TRBD2. Trimming at V came to 5 bases and at J to 0 bases, leaving 7 bases not matched to a gene. Germline CDR1 LNHNV, CDR2 YYDKDF (reference sequence). This CDR3 spans 15 amino acids. This CDR3 reads CATSPSLAASYEQYF. CDR3 nucleotide sequence: TGTGCCACCAGCCCCAGTCTAGCGGCCTCCTACGAGCAGTACTTC.

A note on this clonotype: The CDR3 does not end in the conserved phenylalanine or tryptophan, so this is likely a read error. CDR3 bases: TGTGCCAGCAGCTTAGCACCCGGGACAGGGGTTGAGCAGTTCTTA. The encoded protein is CASSLAPGTGVEQFL. The V gene is TRBV7-6, the J gene TRBJ2-1, with TRBD1 matching over 10 bases. CDR1 and CDR2 from the germline V gene are SGHVS and FNYEAQ. This CDR3 comprises 15 residues. Losses at the gene ends were 0 bases for V and 9 bases for J; bases not matched to a gene: 5.

Here the CDR3 reads CSLQGLAGDPSTDTQYF. The CDR3 DNA sequence: TGCAGCCTACAGGGACTAGCGGGAGACCCTAGCACAGATACGCAGTATTTT. J is TRBJ2-3 and V is TRBV29-1; 14 nucleotides match TRBD2. The CDR3 is 17 amino acids. Germline V gene data show CDR1 as SQVTM and CDR2 as ANQGSEA. V lost 8 bases to trimming and J lost 0 bases; unmatched junction nucleotides: 10.

The chain uses TRBV4-1 and TRBJ1-5; no reliable D call. Trimming took off 3 bases at V and 3 bases at J, with 18 bases between the two ends. The CDR3 totals 17 residues. The germline V gene encodes CDR1 MGHRA and CDR2 YSYEKL. CDR3 amino acids: CASSQLFSGMVNQPQHF. CDR3 bases: TGCGCCAGCAGCCAGTTATTTTCAGGAATGGTCAATCAGCCCCAGCATTTT.

This clonotype came up a few times. The J gene is TRBJ2-5, the V gene TRBV12-3 or TRBV12-4, with TRBD2 matching 11 bases. The CDR3 totals 16 residues. V was pared by 3 bases and J by 1 base, with 4 bases of the junction left unmatched. The CDR3 spells CASSFGTSGLQETQYF. Written as DNA, the CDR3 is TGTGCCAGCAGTTTCGGGACTAGCGGCCTCCAAGAGACCCAGTACTTC.

The sample holds a few counts of this clonotype. The chain has TRBV20-1 and TRBJ1-3; 7 bases align to TRBD1. J lost 1 base, V lost 2 bases, and 17 bases had no gene match. The CDR3 spans 19 residues. Germline CDR1 reads DFQATT; CDR2 reads SNEGSKA (reference sequence). CDR3 region: CSARPKPGQPSTSGNTIYF. Here the CDR3 DNA reads TGCAGTGCTAGACCGAAACCGGGACAGCCTTCCACTTCTGGAAACACCATATATTTT.

This clonotype was counted many times. The genes are TRBV5-6 and TRBJ2-2; D is perhaps TRBD1 (5 bases). The CDR3 consists of 14 residues. CDR1 SGHDT and CDR2 YYEEEE come from the germline V gene. The V end lost 1 base, the J end lost 1 base, and 5 bases lay between the germline ends. CDR3: CASSLTGNTGELFF. The DNA of the CDR3 is TGTGCCAGCAGCTTGACAGGGAACACCGGGGAGCTGTTTTTT.

V usage is TRBV5-1 and J usage is TRBJ1-1; possibly TRBD1 for D (6 bases). The CDR3 contains 14 residues. The V gene lost 0 bases and the J gene lost 5 bases, with 11 bases spanning the gap. Germline lookup yields CDR1 SGHRS and CDR2 YFSETQ. The CDR3 DNA is TGCGCCAGCAGCTTGGATGCAGGGGAGACTGAAGCTTTCTTT. It yields the protein CASSLDAGETEAFF.

This clonotype was counted between two and nine times. The V call is TRBV5-1, the J call TRBJ2-7, with TRBD2 identical over 13 bases. CDR1 is SGHRS, CDR2 YFSETQ, per germline. Trimming cost V 0 bases and J 4 bases; bases outside gene matches: 4. CDR3 length: 16 amino acids. In nucleotides, the CDR3 is TGCGCCAGCAGCTTGGAGGTACTAGCGGGAGGGTACGAGCAGTACTTC. It translates to CASSLEVLAGGYEQYF.

Only a few counts were recorded for this clonotype. V usage is TRBV12-3 or TRBV12-4 and J usage is TRBJ2-3; maybe TRBD1 (6 bases). Trimming removed 6 bases from V and 2 bases from J, with 12 bases in between. The CDR3 is 14 residues long. The CDR3 DNA follows: TGTGCCAGCAGGCTACAGGGTTCCACAGATACGCAGTATTTT. Translating it yields CASRLQGSTDTQYF.

This clonotype was counted between two and nine times. The rearrangement uses TRBV7-9 and TRBJ1-2; D gene ambiguous. Germline CDR1 SEHNR, CDR2 FQNEAQ (reference sequence). The CDR3 extends over 15 amino acids. V was cut by 5 bases and J by 2 bases, with 15 bases left in between. The DNA of the CDR3 is TGTGCCAGCAGCACCCCGCCGCAATCCAACTATGGCTACACCTTC. This gives the protein CASSTPPQSNYGYTF.

The CDR3 nucleotides read TGTGCCATCAGTGAGTCGGTGGCAGGGGGTGGTAATGAGCAGTTCTTC. Its protein product is CAISESVAGGGNEQFF. The chain combines TRBV10-3 with TRBJ2-1, with 7 nucleotides matching TRBD1. Trimming cost V 0 bases and J 7 bases; bases outside gene matches: 9. Germline V gene data show CDR1 as ENHRY and CDR2 as SYGVKD. This CDR3 is 16 amino acids long.

V usage is TRBV20-1 and J usage is TRBJ2-7, with TRBD1 identical over 9 bases. The CDR3 is made up of 14 amino acids. V trimming: 5 bases; J trimming: 1 base; junction bases outside the gene matches: 6. Germline V gene data show CDR1 as DFQATT and CDR2 as SNEGSKA (reference sequence). CDR3 sequence reads: CSAAGTGISYEQYF. The CDR3 bases are TGCAGTGCTGCCGGGACAGGGATTTCCTACGAGCAGTACTTC.

This clonotype has at least ten counts. The chain uses TRBV4-3 and TRBJ2-7, with a possible D match to TRBD1 (6 bases). This CDR3 has 16 amino acids. The germline CDR1 and CDR2 sequences are LGHNA and YSLEER. The V end lost 1 base, the J end lost 2 bases, and 15 bases lay between the germline ends. The CDR3 protein is CASSQGNRAATYEQYF. CDR3 DNA: TGCGCCAGCAGCCAAGGGAACAGGGCAGCTACCTACGAGCAGTACTTC.

This rearrangement joins TRBV7-2 to TRBJ2-2, with 8 bases aligning to TRBD2. The CDR3 covers 19 residues. CDR1 is SGHTA and CDR2 is FQGNSA in the germline V gene. The J segment lost 1 base and the V segment lost 4 bases, leaving 14 bases of the junction unmatched. CDR3 in amino acids: CASSYYPHIAGKNTGELFF. The CDR3 DNA reads as TGTGCCAGCAGCTACTACCCCCACATAGCGGGGAAGAACACCGGGGAGCTGTTTTTT. The full variable domain, rest sourced from reference TRBV7-2 and TRBJ2-2, is GAGVSQSPSNKVTEKGKDVELRCDPISGHTALYWYRQSLGQGLEFLIYFQGNSAPDKSGLPSDRFSAERTGGSVSTLTIQRTQQEDSAVYLCASSYYPHIAGKNTGELFFGEGSRLTVL.

This clonotype was counted only a few times. V and J are TRBV12-3 or TRBV12-4 and TRBJ2-7; 9 nucleotides match TRBD1. V shed 5 bases and J 3 bases; nucleotides not matched to a gene: 8. CDR3 length equals 15 residues. CDR3 coding DNA: TGTGCCAGCAGTCGCCCCGGGACAGGGAGCTACGAGCAGTACTTC. This codes for CASSRPGTGSYEQYF.

The sample holds a few counts of this clonotype. This rearrangement joins TRBV20-1 to TRBJ1-5; D is perhaps TRBD1 (5 bases). Germline values: CDR1 DFQATT, CDR2 SNEGSKA (reference sequence). V gave up 3 bases and J gave up 7 bases, with 10 bases separating them. The CDR3 has 12 amino acids. The CDR3 region is CSARDIGQPQHF. CDR3 nucleotides: TGCAGTGCTAGGGACATCGGACAGCCCCAGCATTTT.

The chain is built from TRBV6-6 and TRBJ1-1; D uncertain. The V end lost 0 bases, the J end lost 4 bases, and 15 bases lay between the germline ends. This CDR3 is built from 16 residues. CDR1 is MNHNY and CDR2 is SVGAGI in the germline V gene (reference sequence). CDR3 residues: CASSYSPDLGPTEAFF. CDR3 bases: TGTGCCAGCAGTTACTCGCCTGACCTCGGGCCCACTGAAGCTTTCTTT.

This clonotype showed up just a few times. The CDR3: CASGFYYTGGNQPQHF. The CDR3 DNA follows: TGTGCTAGTGGTTTTTACTACACAGGGGGCAATCAGCCCCAGCATTTT. The chain is built from TRBV12-5 and TRBJ1-5; TRBD1 agrees at 7 bases. Per the germline V gene, CDR1 is LGHNT and CDR2 is FRNRAP. With 3 bases clipped from V and 2 bases from J, the junction kept 7 bases outside the gene matches. This CDR3 spans 16 amino acids.

In DNA, the CDR3 is TGTGCCAGCTCACCAAGGAAGATGTCTAGCGGGAAAGAAGAGACCCAGTACTTC. This gives the protein CASSPRKMSSGKEETQYF. The gene calls are TRBV18 and TRBJ2-5; 9 bases match TRBD2. The junction had 13 bases not matched to a gene; V was cut back by 2 bases and J by 3 bases. Germline V lookup: CDR1 KGHSH, CDR2 LQKENI. This CDR3 spans 18 amino acids.

The J gene is TRBJ2-1, the V gene TRBV28, with 7 bases fitting TRBD2. With 5 bases clipped from V and 3 bases from J, the junction kept 7 bases outside the gene matches. The length of the CDR3 is 15 residues. Germline V gene sequence: CDR1 MDHEN, CDR2 SYDVKM. CDR3 bases: TGTGCCAGCAGTACCTGGACTAGGGGCTACAATGAGCAGTTCTTC. Its translation is CASSTWTRGYNEQFF.

The V call is TRBV12-3 or TRBV12-4, the J call TRBJ2-2; weak D call: TRBD2 (5 bases). The CDR3 extends over 16 amino acids. Trimming left V 2 bases short and J 3 bases short, with 13 bases between. The CDR3 bases are TGTGCCAGCAGTTTACTAGCCGTTGAGTACACCGGGGAGCTGTTTTTT. It yields the protein CASSLLAVEYTGELFF.

This clonotype was observed many times. This rearrangement joins TRBV4-3 to TRBJ1-1; no clear D gene. CDR1 is LGHNA and CDR2 is YSLEER in the germline V gene. This CDR3 spans 15 amino acids. Trimming stripped 0 bases from V and 1 base from J, with 9 bases between. The CDR3: CASSQDVAGNTEAFF. The DNA of the CDR3 is TGCGCCAGCAGCCAAGATGTAGCAGGGAACACTGAAGCTTTCTTT.